The entry below describes one T cell receptor (beta chain). This receptor's antigen is unknown. At one end the junction does not follow the germline gene, possibly because of a read error. The source of the sample is a study of T cells after yellow fever vaccination (dated by TCRdb to between 2019 and 2020). About the study as a whole: The SMART-Seq v4 Ultra Low Input RNA kit was used to prepare libraries from fractions with low cell numbers. To follow T-cell clones before and after primary and booster YFV17D yellow fever vaccination, bulk TCR alpha and beta repertoires were sequenced over time. Two healthy male donors, one aged 18 to 30 and one aged 30 to 40 years, were included in the cohort. Blood was drawn at multiple timepoints before and after primary and secondary immunization, with bulk PBMC replicates and cell subsets isolated. Results and caveats for the whole study, not just this receptor: Computational filtering was needed because FACS-sorted repertoires could contain abundant contaminating clonotypes from the bulk population. Compared with the primary T-cell response, the secondary T-cell response was weaker but faster, peaking on day 5 rather than day 15. A small share of clonotypes occurred in both CD4 and CD8 compartments, likely arising from convergent recombination. Only two donors were included in the study, so the extent to which the findings can be generalized is limited. After the booster, most of the clones that had expanded following primary vaccination were detected again (roughly 96% of CD4 and 88% of CD8), which suggests that memory was broadly maintained.

The label giving this sample's treatment or condition can be read as: live attenuated yellow fever vaccine strain. PBMCs were isolated from peripheral blood using a standard Ficoll-Paque protocol. CD4 and CD8 T-cell fractions were isolated with Dynabeads CD4 and CD8 positive selection kits. TriZol was used to extract RNA from bulk PBMCs, from CD4 and CD8 fractions, and from dextramer-positive and dextramer-negative fractions. Synthesis of TCR cDNA relied on 5'RACE template switching, a step that introduced a universal primer site along with unique molecular identifiers. Priming of cDNA synthesis was performed from both the TCR alpha and TCR beta constant segments. Two PCR steps were used to amplify libraries, with sample barcodes and sequencing adapters being added in the second step. Sequencing of libraries was done on Illumina HiSeq 2500 (2x100 bp) or NovaSeq (2x150 bp). Regarding the original processing steps: MIGEC handled demultiplexing of reads and collapsing into UMI consensus sequences, while MiXCR performed V(D)J alignment. Vaccine-responding clonotypes were defined with edgeR using replicate PBMC samples, requiring FDR below 0.01 and a log2 fold change above 5 up to day 15. Each bulk clonotype received a CD4 or CD8 identity based on whether the sequenced CD4 or CD8 repertoire contained that clonotype at higher abundance. TCRdb took the public reads, trimmed them with fastp at Q25, ran MiXCR for clone calling and kept in-frame beta chains. Here each entry gathers all rows of one CDR3 protein and keeps the most common genes and DNA. Here the V and J calls rest on TCRdb's processing, not on the authors' analysis. This sample is represented by 100,000 to 150,000 distinct CDR3 sequences; under 8% of them were singletons. Just under 2.5% of the sample belongs to the ten largest clones.

The CDR3 runs 16 amino acids, cysteine and phenylalanine included. Of all the DNA, just the CDR3 is kept, 48 bases in frame from base 1. The germline V gene supplies CDR1 MNHEY and CDR2 SVGAGI. This receptor was obtained from a man aged 18 to 35 who received the YFV17D yellow fever vaccine. Source: CD4+ T cells sorted from PBMCs, taken 10 to 11 days after the first yellow fever vaccination. The chain is encoded by TRBV6-5 joined to TRBJ1-3; the D region possibly corresponds to TRBD1 (6 bases align). The CDR3 amino acid sequence is: CASSYSVPDRGNTIYF. The nucleotides read TGTGCCAGTAGTTACTCGGTCCCCGACAGGGGAAACACCATATATTTT.